This T cell receptor (beta chain) was sequenced during a study of early T cells in non-severe SARS-CoV-2 infection (dated by TCRdb to about 2021). For the wider study: Because TCR sequencing relied on bulk RNA taken from unsorted whole blood, pairing of alpha and beta chains was not possible. The investigation overall reported the following: VDJdb matching was skewed toward anti-spike CD8 responses and likely underestimated virus-specific expansions by missing private and CD4 specificities.

CDR1 and CDR2, looked up from the germline V gene (reference sequence), are GTSNPN and SVGIG. Relative to germline, V is 0 bases shorter and J is 0 bases shorter, with 6 bases between their ends. Spanning cysteine to phenylalanine, the CDR3 consists of 14 amino acids. The entry retains the CDR3 DNA only, 42 bases that are in frame from base 1. A case-control design nested within a healthcare worker cohort in London, UK, was used, with weekly nasopharyngeal swab PCR tests and blood sampling performed. Healthcare workers were recruited during the week of the UK lockdown, between 23 and 31 March 2020, and followed weekly for up to about 16 weeks. With regard to this clonotype: Its antigen is still unknown. The input lacks base qualities; no much larger clone sits a single base away.

The library relied on 5' RACE. Data came from a NextSeq 500. The TCR library protocol attached unique molecular identifiers to individual cDNA molecules to correct for sequencing error and PCR bias. Both TCR alpha and beta chains were sequenced, and tight co-correlation was observed between alpha and beta sequence abundances in each sample. The original methods were these. Decombinator V4 was used to annotate the V gene, J gene and CDR3 of the TCR sequences. TCRs were defined as expanded if a significant change between any two time points was detected under a Poisson model with p below 0.0001. TCR abundances were normalised to the total number of TCRs sequenced in each sample and reported as counts per million. MAIT TCRs were defined by TRAV1-2 paired with TRAJ12, TRAJ20 or TRAJ33, and iNKT TCRs by TRAV10 paired with TRAJ18. VDJdb, accessed on 1 November 2021, was searched for TCRs annotated for CMV, EBV and SARS-CoV-2, and TCRs annotated for more than one antigen were excluded. TCRdb trimmed public reads at Q25 via fastp, called clones via MiXCR and kept in-frame beta chains. Here each entry gathers all rows of one CDR3 protein and keeps the most common genes and DNA. What appears here as the V and J calls and clone size reflects TCRdb's work, not the paper's. For this sample there are 85,000 to 100,000 distinct CDR3 sequences; 16% appear just once. The biggest ten clones account for 1.3% of the sample.

Sequencing input: whole blood. This receptor chain uses TRBV30 and TRBJ1-3; no D segment can be confidently identified. The receptor was isolated from an adult who was a healthcare worker with PCR-confirmed SARS-CoV-2 infection or an uninfected control (not recorded which). The CDR3 loop reads CAWSVHLSGNTIYF. The nucleotide sequence is TGTGCCTGGAGTGTACACCTCTCTGGAAACACCATATATTTT.